This entry lists 5 T cell receptor beta chains sequenced from one sample in a study of OX40 agonist ivuxolimab in advanced cancers. Sequencing was performed with immunoSEQ multiplex PCR; in TCRdb, only in-frame clones are kept and a portion is missing. The sample includes about 69,000 clones, 80% of them seen just once. Sequenced here: CD4+ or CD8+ T cells sorted from blood, sampled in a trial of the OX40 agonist ivuxolimab. The origin of the receptors is an adult with an advanced solid tumor such as melanoma, head and neck, liver or kidney cancer.

This clone has a handful of counts. The CDR3 protein is CASSLSDNEQFF. CDR3 sequence (DNA): TGTGCCAGCAGTCTTAGCGACAATGAGCAGTTCTTC. The V and J genes are TRBV6-6 and TRBJ2-1, with D tentatively TRBD2 (5 bases). Trimming removed 5 bases at V and 5 bases at J, with 7 bases between. CDR1 and CDR2 from the germline V gene are MNHNY and SVGAGI (reference sequence). This CDR3 has 12 residues.

This clone appeared a single time. The chain recombines TRBV5-8 with TRBJ2-6; D gene ambiguous. Germline V lookup: CDR1 SGHTS, CDR2 YDEGEE. V lost 3 bases and J lost 2, with 9 bases in between. This CDR3 is 15 amino acids long. In nucleotides, the CDR3 is TGTGCCAGCAGCTATGCCTTGACTGGGGCCAACGTCCTGACTTTC. Protein sequence: CASSYALTGANVLTF.

The chain recombines TRBV5-6 with TRBJ2-3; D not certain. The CDR3 contains 15 residues. V lost 4 bases, J lost 4 bases, and 16 bases lay in between. Germline CDR1 and CDR2: SGHDT and YYEEEE. Written as DNA, the CDR3 is TGTGCCAGCAGCATCGGGCCCGCGGCAGCAGATACGCAGTATTTT. Translated: CASSIGPAAADTQYF.

The V gene is TRBV5-1, the J gene TRBJ2-2; no clear D gene. There are 13 residues in the CDR3. CDR1 is SGHRS and CDR2 is YFSETQ in the germline V gene. Trimming shortened V by 3 bases and J by 5 bases, and 8 bases separated the two germline ends. The CDR3 DNA reads TGCGCCAGCAGCTGGGGTCCTACCGGGGAGCTGTTTTTT. This gives the protein CASSWGPTGELFF.

This chain joins TRBV18 and TRBJ2-7, with D hard to call. The CDR3 has 14 amino acids. Germline V CDR1 and CDR2: KGHSH, LQKENI. V gave up 1 base and J gave up 2 bases, with 9 bases separating them. CDR3 protein: CASSPQGPTYEQYF. In DNA form, the CDR3 reads TGTGCCAGCTCACCACAGGGCCCTACCTACGAGCAGTACTTC.